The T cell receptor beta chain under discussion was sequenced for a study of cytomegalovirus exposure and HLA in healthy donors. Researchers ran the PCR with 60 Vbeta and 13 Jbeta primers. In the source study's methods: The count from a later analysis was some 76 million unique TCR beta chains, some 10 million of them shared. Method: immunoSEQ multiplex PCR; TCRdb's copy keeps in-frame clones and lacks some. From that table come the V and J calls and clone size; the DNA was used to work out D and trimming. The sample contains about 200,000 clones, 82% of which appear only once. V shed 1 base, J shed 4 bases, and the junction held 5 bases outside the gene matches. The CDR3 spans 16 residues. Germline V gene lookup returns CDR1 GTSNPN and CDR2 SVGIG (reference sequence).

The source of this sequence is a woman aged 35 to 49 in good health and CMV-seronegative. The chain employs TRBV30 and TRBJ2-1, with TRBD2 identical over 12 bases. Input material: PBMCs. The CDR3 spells CAWSGLAGALYNEQFF. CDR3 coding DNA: TGTGCCTGGAGTGGACTAGCGGGAGCGCTTTACAATGAGCAGTTCTTC.